A single sample gave rise to the 26 T cell receptor beta chains below, sequenced in a study of early T cells in non-severe SARS-CoV-2 infection. TCRdb redid the calling of the 5' RACE reads with MiXCR, one entry per CDR3 protein. The sample yields 65,000 to 75,000 distinct CDR3 sequences, around 14% seen once. The specimen sequenced was whole blood. The source of these receptors is an adult who was a healthcare worker with PCR-confirmed SARS-CoV-2 infection or an uninfected control (not recorded which).

This clonotype was seen a few times. V usage is TRBV2 and J usage is TRBJ1-1, with D possibly being TRBD1 (5 bases). Germline values: CDR1 SNHLY, CDR2 FYNNEI. Trimming stripped 2 bases from V and 11 bases from J, with 21 bases between. This CDR3 is built from 15 residues. The CDR3 reads CASSEQVGLVNAAFF. CDR3 DNA sequence: TGTGCCAGCAGTGAACAAGTGGGACTGGTGAACGCGGCTTTCTTT. The full variable domain, in which reference TRBV2 and TRBJ1-1 provide the parts outside the CDR3, is EPEVTQTPSHQVTQMGQEVILRCVPISNHLYFYWYRQILGQKVEFLVSFYNNEISEKSEIFDDQFSVERPDGSNFTLKIRSTKLEDSAMYFCASSEQVGLVNAAFFGQGTRLTVV.

CDR3 sequence (DNA): TGTGCCAGCAGCCCAGAGGGTCTCCCCCGCGAGCAGTACTTC. Translating it yields CASSPEGLPREQYF. This chain uses TRBV9 with TRBJ2-7; perhaps TRBD2 as D (5 bases). CDR3 size: 14 residues. V was shortened by 4 bases and J by 6 bases, with 17 bases between the two germline ends. Germline CDR1 reads SGDLS; CDR2 reads YYNGEE.

The V and J genes are TRBV18 and TRBJ1-4; D not resolved. CDR1 is KGHSH, CDR2 LQKENI, per germline. The CDR3 is 15 residues long. V lost 2 bases to trimming and J lost 8 bases, with 15 bases between them. CDR3 protein: CASSPDPHMDEKLFF. The CDR3, as DNA: TGTGCCAGCTCACCAGACCCCCATATGGACGAAAAACTGTTTTTT.

This clonotype was observed a handful of times. The chain uses TRBV4-2 and TRBJ2-7; TRBD1 is a possible D gene (6 bases). Germline values: CDR1 LGHNA, CDR2 YNFKEQ. CDR3 size: 14 residues. V was shortened by 1 base and J by 2 bases, with 9 bases between the two germline ends. CDR3 nucleotide sequence: TGTGCCAGCAGCCAAGTCGGGGACACCTACGAGCAGTACTTC. This translates into CASSQVGDTYEQYF.

This clonotype was detected a few times. The gene calls are TRBV9 and TRBJ2-5; D perhaps matches TRBD2 (6 bases). Trimming shortened V by 4 bases and J by 4 bases, and 11 bases separated the two germline ends. The CDR3 spans 13 residues. From germline, CDR1 is SGDLS and CDR2 YYNGEE. The CDR3 region has the DNA TGTGCCAGCAGCCCCGGGGGAGGAGAGACCCAGTACTTC. Amino acid sequence: CASSPGGGETQYF.

V is TRBV3-1 and J is TRBJ2-3; tentative D call: TRBD2 (5 bases). Per the germline V gene, CDR1 is LGHDT and CDR2 is YNNKEL (reference sequence). V was pared by 0 bases and J by 5 bases, with 12 bases between. The CDR3 covers 15 residues. The DNA of the CDR3 is TGTGCCAGCAGCCAAGAAGTCGGGATGGTAGATACGCAGTATTTT. It encodes CASSQEVGMVDTQYF.

Regarding this clonotype: This may arise from a read error, as a much more abundant clone is one base away. The chain is built from TRBV27 and TRBJ2-3; tentative D call: TRBD1 (5 bases). The CDR3 length is 11 residues. Germline V gene data show CDR1 as MNHEY and CDR2 as SMNVEV (reference sequence). As DNA, the CDR3 is TGTGCCAGCACTGGGGCAGAAACGCAGTATTTT. Protein product: CASTGAETQYF.

This clonotype was recorded many times. The chain couples TRBV29-1 to TRBJ2-2; 8 nucleotides line up with TRBD1. Per germline, CDR1 SQVTM and CDR2 ANQGSEA. The J segment lost 5 bases and the V segment lost 4 bases, leaving 9 bases of the junction unmatched. The CDR3 spans 15 residues. CDR3 amino acids: CSVVPRGQGTGELFF. The CDR3 bases are TGCAGCGTTGTGCCCAGGGGGCAGGGGACCGGGGAGCTGTTTTTT.

V usage is TRBV5-6 and J usage is TRBJ2-3; possibly TRBD2 for D (5 bases). The CDR3 is made up of 17 amino acids. The V gene's germline CDR1 is SGHDT and CDR2 YYEEEE. Trimming cost V 3 bases and J 2 bases, with 19 bases left between them. The CDR3 protein is CASSYSTAVGPTDTQYF. Here the CDR3 DNA reads TGTGCCAGCAGCTACTCCACAGCGGTGGGTCCCACAGATACGCAGTATTTT.

The chain joins TRBV7-8 to TRBJ1-2, with D perhaps TRBD1 (6 bases). The ends were cut back, 5 bases at V and 4 bases at J, with 11 bases in the middle. Germline V CDR1 and CDR2: SGHVS, FQNEAQ. The CDR3 runs 13 residues. CDR3 loop: CASSPGQFYGYTF. CDR3 nucleotide sequence: TGTGCCAGCAGCCCTGGACAGTTCTATGGCTACACCTTC.

This clonotype has more than one count but fewer than ten. The chain links TRBV5-4 to TRBJ1-1; the match to TRBD1 covers 10 bases. In germline, CDR1 is SGHNT, CDR2 YYREEE (reference sequence). J lost 5 bases, V lost 5 bases, and 9 bases had no gene match. The CDR3 loop spans 15 amino acids. CDR3 coding DNA: TGTGCCAGCAGGGCAGGGACAGGGGTTTTGACTGAAGCTTTCTTT. As protein: CASRAGTGVLTEAFF. Full variable domain (missing parts from reference TRBV5-4 and TRBJ1-1): ETGVTQSPTHLIKTRGQQVTLRCSSQSGHNTVSWYQQALGQGPQFIFQYYREEENGRGNFPPRFSGLQFPNYSSELNVNALELDDSALYLCASRAGTGVLTEAFFGQGTRLTVV.

This clonotype was recorded a few times. The rearrangement uses TRBV6-4 and TRBJ1-1; TRBD1 matches at 7 bases. J lost 4 bases, V lost 2 bases, and 10 bases had no gene match. CDR3 length equals 16 residues. Germline V gives CDR1 MRHNA, CDR2 SNTAGT. In DNA, the CDR3 is TGTGCCAGCAGTGACACCGGGACAGAAACTGGCACTGAAGCTTTCTTT. Its protein product is CASSDTGTETGTEAFF.

This clonotype was observed many times. The chain recombines TRBV7-8 with TRBJ2-4; D perhaps matches TRBD2 (5 bases). This CDR3 contains 12 residues. CDR1 is SGHVS and CDR2 is FQNEAQ in the germline V gene. The V gene lost 1 base and the J gene lost 11 bases, with 9 bases spanning the gap. The CDR3 nucleotides read TGTGCCAGCAGCTTAGTGGCGGGTCTTCAGTACTTC. Translation: CASSLVAGLQYF.

This clonotype was detected ten times or more. The chain links TRBV7-6 to TRBJ1-4; TRBD1 matches at 10 bases. The length of the CDR3 is 15 residues. V gave up 4 bases and J gave up 5 bases; unmatched junction bases: 4. Germline CDR1 SGHVS, CDR2 FNYEAQ. CDR3 DNA: TGTGCCAGCAGCTCTTGGACAGGGGGAAATGAAAAACTGTTTTTT. It codes for CASSSWTGGNEKLFF.

In this sample, this clonotype turned up many times. The chain carries TRBV25-1 and TRBJ1-1, with 7 positions matching TRBD1. V was pared by 6 bases and J by 0 bases, with 4 bases of the junction left unmatched. CDR1 MGHDK and CDR2 SYGVNS come from the germline V gene. The CDR3 runs to 14 residues. The CDR3 sequence is CASRQTGLNTEAFF. The CDR3 coding sequence is TGTGCCAGCAGGCAGACAGGGCTGAACACTGAAGCTTTCTTT.

This clonotype was recorded a few times. This chain joins TRBV7-9 and TRBJ2-5; 8 positions agree with TRBD1. From germline, CDR1 is SEHNR and CDR2 FQNEAQ (reference sequence). The junction had 6 bases not matched to a gene; V was cut back by 5 bases and J by 1 base. This CDR3 has 15 residues. CDR3 sequence: CASSRDRGSQETQYF. The CDR3 nucleotides read TGTGCCAGCAGCCGAGACAGGGGTAGCCAAGAGACCCAGTACTTC.

There are a few counts of this clonotype. This chain connects TRBV6-2 or TRBV6-3 to TRBJ2-1, with a tentative D call TRBD1 (5 bases). Germline lookup yields CDR1 MNHEY and CDR2 SVGEGT. This CDR3 is built from 13 residues. Trimming stripped 6 bases from V and 8 bases from J, with 14 bases between. CDR3 DNA sequence: TGTGCCAGCAGACACGACAGTTTCGATGAGCAGTTCTTC. It is translated as CASRHDSFDEQFF.

The chain carries TRBV7-2 and TRBJ1-5; D gene uncertain. CDR3 length: 14 amino acids. Germline CDR1 reads SGHTA; CDR2 reads FQGNSA. V shed 2 bases and J shed 5 bases, with 10 bases lying between them. The CDR3, as DNA: TGTGCCAGCAGCTTACTCGGAGGCGATCAGCCCCAGCATTTT. Protein product: CASSLLGGDQPQHF. The variable domain in full, completed from reference TRBV7-2 and TRBJ1-5, reads GAGVSQSPSNKVTEKGKDVELRCDPISGHTALYWYRQSLGQGLEFLIYFQGNSAPDKSGLPSDRFSAERTGGSVSTLTIQRTQQEDSAVYLCASSLLGGDQPQHFGDGTRLSIL.

This clonotype was seen many times. The rearrangement joins TRBV20-1 to TRBJ1-2, with D maybe TRBD1 (5 bases). Trimming took 0 bases from V and 5 from J, leaving 13 bases between them. There are 14 residues in the CDR3. The V gene's germline CDR1 is DFQATT and CDR2 SNEGSKA (reference sequence). CDR3 sequence: CSARDLGDPYGYTF. DNA of the CDR3: TGCAGTGCTAGAGATCTAGGGGACCCGTATGGCTACACCTTC.

A few counts support this clonotype. The gene calls are TRBV5-6 and TRBJ2-7; TRBD1 matches at 8 bases. The CDR3 sequence is 15 residues long. Germline assignment: CDR1 SGHDT and CDR2 YYEEEE. The ends lost 3 bases at V and 1 base at J; junction bases unmatched: 6. The CDR3 sequence is CASSSLGTGSYEQYF. Written as DNA, the CDR3 is TGTGCCAGCAGCTCCCTGGGGACAGGTTCCTACGAGCAGTACTTC.

This clonotype showed up just a few times. The chain joins TRBV20-1 to TRBJ2-1, with 8 bases identical to TRBD2. J gave up 0 bases and V 1 base, and 5 bases lay outside the gene matches. Per the germline V gene, CDR1 is DFQATT and CDR2 is SNEGSKA (reference sequence). This CDR3 is 16 amino acids long. CDR3 nucleotide sequence: TGCAGTGCTAGAGCTAATAGCGGGAACTCCTACAATGAGCAGTTCTTC. Residues: CSARANSGNSYNEQFF.

The chain is built from TRBV11-2 and TRBJ2-3; no definite D call. Germline CDR1 and CDR2: SGHAT and FQNNGV. Trimming left V 1 base short and J 5 bases short, with 7 bases between. The CDR3 is made up of 13 amino acids. The CDR3 DNA reads as TGTGCCAGCAGCTTAGTACAACAAGATACGCAGTATTTT. It encodes CASSLVQQDTQYF.

This clonotype was detected a few times. This chain links TRBV7-9 with TRBJ1-2; D gene uncertain. CDR1 is SEHNR and CDR2 is FQNEAQ in the germline V gene (reference sequence). V gave up 5 bases and J gave up 4 bases, with 17 bases separating them. CDR3 length equals 15 residues. CDR3 residues: CASSPDGGKTYGYTF. The CDR3 DNA is TGTGCCAGCAGCCCCGACGGAGGGAAAACCTATGGCTACACCTTC.

This clonotype occurred many times. The V and J genes are TRBV14 and TRBJ1-2; perhaps TRBD1 as D (6 bases). CDR3 length: 14 amino acids. V dropped 4 bases and J dropped 7 bases, with 16 bases sitting between them. Germline V gene data show CDR1 as SGHDN and CDR2 as FVKESK. CDR3 in amino acids: CASSPRTTGFGYTF. The CDR3 region has the DNA TGTGCCAGCAGCCCACGAACGACAGGCTTTGGCTACACCTTC.

This clonotype was recorded at least ten times. This chain links TRBV7-2 with TRBJ2-7, with TRBD2 as a possible D gene (6 bases). V was clipped by 4 bases and J by 2 bases, with 12 bases between them. This CDR3 has 14 residues. The germline V gene encodes CDR1 SGHTA and CDR2 FQGNSA. The CDR3 protein is CASSSRDWPYEQYF. CDR3 coding DNA: TGTGCCAGCAGCTCCCGGGACTGGCCCTACGAGCAGTACTTC.

This rearrangement joins TRBV11-2 to TRBJ2-7, with TRBD2 matching 9 bases. Germline lookup yields CDR1 SGHAT and CDR2 FQNNGV. The V segment lost 5 bases and the J segment 6 bases; nucleotides outside the gene matches: 11. This CDR3 is 15 amino acids long. CDR3 coding DNA: TGTGCCAGCAGCCTGCGAGGGACTAGCCGTGGCGAGCAGTACTTC. The encoded protein is CASSLRGTSRGEQYF. The full variable domain, completed using reference TRBV11-2 and TRBJ2-7, is EAGVAQSPRYKIIEKRQSVAFWCNPISGHATLYWYQQILGQGPKLLIQFQNNGVVDDSQLPKDRFSAERLKGVDSTLKIQPAKLEDSAVYLCASSLRGTSRGEQYFGPGTRLTVT.